This T cell receptor (beta chain) was recovered during a study of T cell responses to AZD1222 COVID-19 vaccine. CDR1 and CDR2 from the germline V gene are MNHEY and SVGAGI. This CDR3 spans 14 amino acids. Trimming left V 7 bases short and J 4 bases short, with 16 bases between. Sequencing used immunoSEQ multiplex PCR; TCRdb keeps in-frame clones, though not all of them. The data contain 150,000 to 200,000 clones, more than 85% of them singletons. This sequence was found in an adult in good health. Material: peripheral blood, obtained on day 0 of AZD1222 vaccination. The V and J genes are TRBV6-5 and TRBJ1-2; D call uncertain. This CDR3 reads CASNKRWMSYGYTF. CDR3 DNA sequence: TGTGCCAGCAATAAACGCTGGATGTCCTATGGCTACACCTTC.